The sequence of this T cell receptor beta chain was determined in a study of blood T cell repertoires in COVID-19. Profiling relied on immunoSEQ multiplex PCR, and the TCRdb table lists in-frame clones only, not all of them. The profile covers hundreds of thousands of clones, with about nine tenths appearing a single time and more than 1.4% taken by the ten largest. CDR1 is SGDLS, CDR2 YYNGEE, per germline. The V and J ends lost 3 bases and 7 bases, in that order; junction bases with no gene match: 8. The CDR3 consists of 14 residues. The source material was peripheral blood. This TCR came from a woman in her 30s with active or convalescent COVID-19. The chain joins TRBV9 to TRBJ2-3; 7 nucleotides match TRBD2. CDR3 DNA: TGTGCCAGCAGCGCTGGGGGGGTTTTGAATACGCAGTATTTT. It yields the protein CASSAGGVLNTQYF.